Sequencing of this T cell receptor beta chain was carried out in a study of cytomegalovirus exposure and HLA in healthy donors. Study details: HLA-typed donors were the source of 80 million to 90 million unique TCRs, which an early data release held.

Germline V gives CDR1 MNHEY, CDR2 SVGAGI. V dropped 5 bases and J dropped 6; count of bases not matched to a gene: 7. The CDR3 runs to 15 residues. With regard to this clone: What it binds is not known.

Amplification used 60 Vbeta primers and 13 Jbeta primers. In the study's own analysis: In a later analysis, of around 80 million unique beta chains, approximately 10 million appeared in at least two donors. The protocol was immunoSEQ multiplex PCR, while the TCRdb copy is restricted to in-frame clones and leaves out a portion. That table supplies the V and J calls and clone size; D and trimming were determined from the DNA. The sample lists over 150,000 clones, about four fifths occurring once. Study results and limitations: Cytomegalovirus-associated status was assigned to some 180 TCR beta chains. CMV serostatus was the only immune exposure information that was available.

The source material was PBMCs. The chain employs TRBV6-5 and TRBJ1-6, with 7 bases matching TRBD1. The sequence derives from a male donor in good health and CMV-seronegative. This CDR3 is CASSQRGPPNSPLHF. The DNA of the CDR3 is TGTGCCAGCAGTCAGAGGGGGCCGCCTAATTCACCCCTCCACTTT.